The 2 T cell receptor beta chains presented below share a single source sample, sequenced in a study of shared clonotypes between healthy human individuals. Generated by immunoSEQ multiplex PCR, the TCRdb table keeps only in-frame clones and is missing some. The sample has about 470,000 clones; about 85% are singletons. The sequencing input was PBMCs. All receptors come from a woman aged 40-49 years in good health. Some clones in this sample may be carry-over from other donors' samples.

The V gene is TRBV25-1, the J gene TRBJ2-1; 8 nucleotides match TRBD2. The CDR3 sequence is 13 residues long. Germline trimming cut 4 bases from V and 7 bases from J; bases unmatched to any gene: 3. In germline, CDR1 is MGHDK, CDR2 SYGVNS. CDR3 protein: CASSVERENEQFF. The DNA of the CDR3 is TGTGCCAGCAGTGTCGAGCGGGAGAATGAGCAGTTCTTC.

This chain joins TRBV25-1 and TRBJ2-7; D unresolved. The ends were cut back, 0 bases at V and 1 base at J, with 10 bases in the middle. The CDR3 totals 15 residues. Germline CDR1 and CDR2: MGHDK and SYGVNS. The CDR3 sequence: CASSEYRGVSYEQYF. The CDR3, as DNA: TGTGCCAGCAGTGAATACCGCGGAGTTTCCTACGAGCAGTACTTC.